Below, 8 T cell receptor beta chains from the same sample are listed, as sequenced in a study of PD-1 blockade in mismatch repair-deficient tumors. Data came from immunoSEQ multiplex PCR; TCRdb stores just in-frame clones and leaves some out. This table holds 120,000 or so clones, roughly nine tenths found once. The material sequenced was peripheral blood, taken 44 weeks after starting pembrolizumab. The receptors come from an adult with mismatch repair-deficient cancer.

CDR3 DNA: TGTGCCTGGAGCTCTGGATTTTGGGGGCATGGCTACACCTTC. Its protein is CAWSSGFWGHGYTF. This chain links TRBV30 with TRBJ1-2; perhaps TRBD1 as D (6 bases). Deletions cut 3 bases from V and 6 bases from J, with 17 bases between. Per the germline V gene, CDR1 is GTSNPN and CDR2 is SVGIG (reference sequence). CDR3 length equals 14 residues.

The J gene is TRBJ2-3, the V gene TRBV5-4; 8 bases are a match to TRBD2. The CDR3 consists of 16 residues. Germline V CDR1 and CDR2: SGHNT, YYREEE (reference sequence). The V gene end was trimmed by 0 bases and the J gene end by 6 bases; junction bases not matched to a gene: 9. As DNA, the CDR3 is TGTGCCAGCAGCTTGGGAATGCGGGGGGCGTGGGATACGCAGTATTTT. Translation gives CASSLGMRGAWDTQYF.

V and J are TRBV6-6 and TRBJ2-3, with unresolved D. The CDR3 has 14 amino acids. Per germline, CDR1 MNHNY and CDR2 SVGAGI (reference sequence). V lost 6 bases and J lost 0, with 10 bases in between. This CDR3 is CASSHGLSTDTQYF. DNA of the CDR3: TGTGCCAGCAGCCACGGGCTTAGCACAGATACGCAGTATTTT.

With regard to this clone: At one of its ends the junction is not consistent with the germline gene, which may arise from a read error. The chain joins TRBV6-5 to TRBJ2-2; D is unclear. The germline gives CDR1 MNHEY, CDR2 SVGAGI. There are 12 residues in the CDR3. CDR3 sequence reads: CASSRGTRELFF. The CDR3 DNA sequence: TGTGCCAGCAGTAGAGGCACCAGGGAGCTGTTTTTT.

CDR3 DNA: TGTGCCAGCAGCGCCAGGTCAGGGCGCTCTGGAAACACCATATATTTT. It yields the protein CASSARSGRSGNTIYF. The J gene is TRBJ1-3, the V gene TRBV7-9; D may be TRBD1 (5 bases). Germline loops: CDR1 SEHNR, CDR2 FQNEAQ (reference sequence). CDR3 length equals 16 residues. Trimming removed 5 bases from V and 0 bases from J, with 14 bases in between.

This chain connects TRBV2 to TRBJ2-2, with unresolved D. The CDR3 spans 15 residues. Trimming took 9 bases from V and 2 from J, leaving 16 bases between them. Germline V CDR1 and CDR2: SNHLY, FYNNEI. The CDR3 DNA is TGTGCCAGGGATGGTACGGGTGCTAACACCGGGGAGCTGTTTTTT. This codes for CARDGTGANTGELFF.

The rearrangement joins TRBV19 to TRBJ1-2; D might be TRBD1 (5 bases). The germline V and J ends were trimmed by 4 bases and 4 bases, with 10 bases remaining between them. CDR1 is LNHDA, CDR2 SQIVND, per germline (reference sequence). The CDR3 is 13 residues long. The CDR3 region has the DNA TGTGCCAGTAGTAAGGCGGGGGTCTATGGCTACACCTTC. Translation: CASSKAGVYGYTF.

The gene calls are TRBV7-6 and TRBJ2-2; TRBD2 matches at 11 bases. Germline loops: CDR1 SGHVS, CDR2 FNYEAQ. This CDR3 comprises 18 residues. V was pared by 2 bases and J by 3 bases, with 8 bases of the junction left unmatched. CDR3 sequence (DNA): TGTGCCAGCAGCTTAATACTAGCGGGAGATAAGGACACCGGGGAGCTGTTTTTT. Encoded protein: CASSLILAGDKDTGELFF.